The source of this T cell receptor beta chain is a study of Ad26.COV2.S vaccination and SARS-CoV-2 variants. Using immunoSEQ multiplex PCR, the repertoire was profiled, and TCRdb retains in-frame clones only, with some absent. The sample shows roughly 510,000 clones, roughly 89% of them seen only once. Described treatment: around 19 received Ad26.COV2.S at low or high dose, single or two shots; about 5 received placebo; per-sample allocation not given. On day 63 after the first injection, vaccine and placebo recipients gave samples. The study's findings and limits: Those who received vaccine or placebo ended up with similar non-spike TCR breadth. In TCR breadth and depth analyses, total T cell responses may have been underestimated. CD8+ and CD4+ T cells specific for spike reportedly responded with substantial breadth after vaccination.

A remark on this clone: Its target is not known.

The source material was peripheral blood, sampled in a trial of Ad26.COV2.S vaccine versus placebo. The sequence was collected from a person aged 18 to 65 who received the Ad26.COV2.S COVID-19 vaccine or a placebo.

CDR3 residues: CASSDGGGWYDNQPQHF. The CDR3 DNA follows: TGTGCCAGCAGTGACGGGGGGGGCTGGTATGACAATCAGCCCCAGCATTTT. The rearrangement uses TRBV2 and TRBJ1-5; possible D gene TRBD1, 6 bases. V gave up 3 bases and J gave up 3 bases, with 18 bases separating them. The CDR3 totals 17 residues. Germline assignment: CDR1 SNHLY and CDR2 FYNNEI.